These 9 T cell receptor beta chains came from one sample sequenced in a study of tumor and adjacent non-tumor tissue in lung cancer. TCRbeta libraries were built with three rounds of nested PCR, modified from ARM-PCR. One entry per CDR3 protein results from TCRdb running MiXCR on the multiplex PCR reads. Of approximately 120,000 distinct CDR3 sequences in the sample, over 55% were seen once. The template was RNA from unsorted bulk tissue. This non-tumor lung sample came from over 3 cm beyond the tumor edge. The sample was distant non-tumor lung tissue. Every receptor here comes from a man in his fifties or sixties with non-small cell lung cancer.

Concerning this clonotype itself: The conserved final phenylalanine or tryptophan is absent from the CDR3, which likely points to a read error. This chain joins TRBV6-1 and TRBJ1-5; no clear D gene. There are 15 residues in the CDR3. Trimming took 7 bases from V and 1 from J, leaving 14 bases between them. Germline V gene data show CDR1 as MNHNS and CDR2 as SASEGT. CDR3 nucleotides: TGTGCCAGCATACTTGGCGGGTCAAGCAATCAGCCCCAGCATTAT. This sequence encodes CASILGGSSNQPQHY.

This clonotype was seen only a few times. This may arise from a read error, as a much more abundant clone is one base away. The CDR3 DNA follows: TGCGGCGGTGGACAGGGAAACACCGGGGAGCTGTTTTTT. Translating gives CGGGQGNTGELFF. The chain employs TRBV29-1 and TRBJ2-2; TRBD1 agrees at 8 bases. CDR1 and CDR2 from the germline V gene are SQVTM and ANQGSEA. The CDR3 consists of 13 residues.

This clonotype was recorded once. Likely a read error: the CDR3 ends without its conserved phenylalanine or tryptophan. The chain has TRBV6-2 or TRBV6-3 and TRBJ2-3; 10 bases match TRBD2. Per the germline V gene, CDR1 is MNHEY and CDR2 is SVGEGT. The CDR3 covers 14 residues. CDR3 amino acids: CASGSSGSLNTQYY. The DNA of the CDR3 is TGTGCTAGCGGCTCTAGCGGGAGTTTAAATACGCAGTATTAT.

This clonotype came up a few times. This sequence may be a read error, since a much larger clone differs from it by one base. This chain connects TRBV12-3 or TRBV12-4 to TRBJ1-2, with no clear D. There are 12 residues in the CDR3. V was trimmed by 3 bases and J by 10 bases, leaving 12 bases between them. The CDR3 protein is CASSFSRDDYTF. The CDR3 DNA is TGTGCCAGCAGTTTTAGTCGGGATGACTACACCTTC.

Note on this clonotype: One base away lies a much larger clone, so this may be a sequencing read error. This sequence joins TRBV6-2 or TRBV6-3 and TRBJ2-4; the match to TRBD2 covers 7 bases. V dropped 7 bases and J dropped 3; count of bases not matched to a gene: 6. The CDR3 length is 14 residues. The germline V gene encodes CDR1 MNHEY and CDR2 SVGEGT. As DNA, the CDR3 is TGTGCCAGCACCGGGGGGTATGGCAAAAACATTCAGTACTTC. It yields the protein CASTGGYGKNIQYF.

To note about this clonotype: Possible read error: a much larger clone is one base away. The chain is built from TRBV12-3 or TRBV12-4 and TRBJ1-1; no definite D call. V was trimmed by 4 bases and J by 4 bases, leaving 13 bases between them. This CDR3 has 14 residues. The CDR3 DNA sequence: TGTGCCAGCAGTTCCAGCCCACGGGGCACTGAAGCTTTCTTT. Its protein is CASSSSPRGTEAFF.

This clonotype was counted only a few times. The J gene is TRBJ2-2, the V gene TRBV28; D unclear. Between the trimmed V and J ends, which lost 2 bases and 4 bases, there was a span of 5 bases. Germline V lookup: CDR1 MDHEN, CDR2 SYDVKM. The CDR3 runs to 13 residues. The CDR3 nucleotides are TGTGCCAGCAGTTTAAGGGTCACCGGGGAGCTGTTTTTT. Translating it yields CASSLRVTGELFF.

Notes on this clonotype: It is likely a read error, because the conserved phenylalanine at the end of the CDR3 is missing. Because the CDR3's place on the DNA is in doubt, the DNA is left out and the CDR3 is given as listed by TCRdb. The CDR3 sequence is CASSRRNTEASL. The gene calls are TRBV12-3 or TRBV12-4 and TRBJ1-1. With termini counted, the CDR3 has 12 amino acids.

A note on this clonotype: A much more abundant neighbour one base away suggests this may be a read error. The chain uses TRBV5-1 and TRBJ2-3; possible D gene TRBD2, 5 bases. V dropped 5 bases and J dropped 1 base, with 11 bases sitting between them. This CDR3 has 14 amino acids. In germline, CDR1 is SGHRS, CDR2 YFSETQ. The CDR3 nucleotides read TGCGCCAGCAGGGGCGGGCGACGCACAGATACGCAGTATTTT. This sequence encodes CASRGGRRTDTQYF.